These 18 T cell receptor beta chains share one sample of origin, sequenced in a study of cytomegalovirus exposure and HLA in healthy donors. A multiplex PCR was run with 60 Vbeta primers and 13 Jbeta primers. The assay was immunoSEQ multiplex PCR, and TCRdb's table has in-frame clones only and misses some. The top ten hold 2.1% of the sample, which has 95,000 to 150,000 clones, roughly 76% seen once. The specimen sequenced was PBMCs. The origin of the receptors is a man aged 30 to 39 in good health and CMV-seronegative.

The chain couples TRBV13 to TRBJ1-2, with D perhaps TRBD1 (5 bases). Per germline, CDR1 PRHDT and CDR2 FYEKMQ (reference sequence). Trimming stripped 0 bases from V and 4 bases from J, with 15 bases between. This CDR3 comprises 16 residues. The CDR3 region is CASSLGGARQTYGYTF. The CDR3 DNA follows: TGTGCCAGCAGCTTAGGAGGGGCCCGACAGACCTATGGCTACACCTTC.

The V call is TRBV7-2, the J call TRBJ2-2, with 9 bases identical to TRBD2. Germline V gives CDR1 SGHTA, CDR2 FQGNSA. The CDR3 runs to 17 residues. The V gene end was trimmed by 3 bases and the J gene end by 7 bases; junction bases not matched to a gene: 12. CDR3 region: CASSLYSGGNTNGELFF. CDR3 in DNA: TGTGCCAGCAGCTTGTACAGCGGGGGGAACACTAACGGGGAGCTGTTTTTT.

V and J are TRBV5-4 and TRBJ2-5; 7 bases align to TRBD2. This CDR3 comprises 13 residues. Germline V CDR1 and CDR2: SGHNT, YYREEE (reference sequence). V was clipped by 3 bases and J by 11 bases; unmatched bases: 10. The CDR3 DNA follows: TGTGCCAGCAGCTGGACCTACGCGGGGGAGCAGTACTTC. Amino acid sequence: CASSWTYAGEQYF.

The CDR3 loop is CASSPAPGQGVSGNTIYF. Written as DNA, the CDR3 is TGCGCCAGCAGCCCGGCCCCGGGACAGGGAGTCTCTGGAAACACCATATATTTT. The rearrangement joins TRBV5-1 to TRBJ1-3, with 9 bases aligning to TRBD1. With V trimmed by 4 bases and J by 0 bases, 11 bases remained unmatched. From germline, CDR1 is SGHRS and CDR2 YFSETQ. The CDR3 has 18 amino acids.

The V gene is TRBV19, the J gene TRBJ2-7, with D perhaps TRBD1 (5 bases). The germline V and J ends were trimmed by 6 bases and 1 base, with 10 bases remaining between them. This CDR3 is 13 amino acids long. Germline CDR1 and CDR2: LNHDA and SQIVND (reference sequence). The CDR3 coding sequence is TGTGCCAGTAGACCGGACATTTCCTACGAGCAGTACTTC. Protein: CASRPDISYEQYF. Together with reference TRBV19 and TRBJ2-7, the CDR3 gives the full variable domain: DGGITQSPKYLFRKEGQNVTLSCEQNLNHDAMYWYRQDPGQGLRLIYYSQIVNDFQKGDIAEGYSVSREKKESFPLTVTSAQKNPTAFYLCASRPDISYEQYFGPGTRLTVT.

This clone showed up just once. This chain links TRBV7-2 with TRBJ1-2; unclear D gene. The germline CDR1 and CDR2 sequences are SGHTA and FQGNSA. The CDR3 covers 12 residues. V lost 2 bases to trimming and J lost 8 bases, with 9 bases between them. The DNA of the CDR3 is TGTGCCAGCAGCTTAATGGGCAACGGCTACACCTTC. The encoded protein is CASSLMGNGYTF.

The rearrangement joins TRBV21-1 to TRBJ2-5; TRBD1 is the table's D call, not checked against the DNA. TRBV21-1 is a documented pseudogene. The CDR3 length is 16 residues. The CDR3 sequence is CASSKETGGFQETQYF. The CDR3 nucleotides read TGTGCCAGCAGCAAAGAAACAGGGGGGTTCCAAGAGACCCAGTACTTC.

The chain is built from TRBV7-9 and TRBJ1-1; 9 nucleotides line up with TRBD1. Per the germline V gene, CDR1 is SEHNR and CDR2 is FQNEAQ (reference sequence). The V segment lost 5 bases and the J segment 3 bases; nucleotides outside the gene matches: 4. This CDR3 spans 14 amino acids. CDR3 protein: CASSHRDRDTEAFF. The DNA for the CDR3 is TGTGCCAGCAGCCACCGGGACAGGGACACTGAAGCTTTCTTT.

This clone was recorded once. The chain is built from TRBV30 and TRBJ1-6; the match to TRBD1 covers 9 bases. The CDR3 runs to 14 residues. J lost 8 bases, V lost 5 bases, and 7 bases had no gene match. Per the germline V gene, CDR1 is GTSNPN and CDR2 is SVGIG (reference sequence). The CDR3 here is CAWQVGQGYSPLHF. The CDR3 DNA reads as TGTGCCTGGCAAGTAGGACAGGGGTATTCACCCCTCCACTTT.

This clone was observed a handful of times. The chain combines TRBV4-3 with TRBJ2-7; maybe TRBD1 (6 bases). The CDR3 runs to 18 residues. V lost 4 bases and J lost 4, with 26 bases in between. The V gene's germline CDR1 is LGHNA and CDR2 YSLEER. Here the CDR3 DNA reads TGCGCCAGCAGCCGGTCGAAGGGCCAGGGGAACTTATATTACGAGCAGTACTTC. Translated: CASSRSKGQGNLYYEQYF.

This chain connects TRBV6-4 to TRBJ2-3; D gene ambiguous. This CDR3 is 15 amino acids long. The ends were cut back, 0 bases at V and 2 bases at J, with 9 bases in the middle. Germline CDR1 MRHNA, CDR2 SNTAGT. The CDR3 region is CASSDSGSHTDTQYF. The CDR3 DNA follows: TGTGCCAGCAGTGACTCGGGCTCCCACACAGATACGCAGTATTTT.

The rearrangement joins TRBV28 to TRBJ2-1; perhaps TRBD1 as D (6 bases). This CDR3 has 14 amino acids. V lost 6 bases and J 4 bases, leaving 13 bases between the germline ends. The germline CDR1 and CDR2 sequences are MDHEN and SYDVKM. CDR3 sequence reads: CASRGADSYNEQFF. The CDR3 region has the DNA TGTGCCAGCAGGGGGGCGGATAGTTACAATGAGCAGTTCTTC.

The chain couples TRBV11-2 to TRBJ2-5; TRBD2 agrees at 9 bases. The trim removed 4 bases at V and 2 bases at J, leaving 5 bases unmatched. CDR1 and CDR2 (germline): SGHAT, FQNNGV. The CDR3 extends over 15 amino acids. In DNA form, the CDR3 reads TGTGCCAGCAGCTCTGCGGGGGGGCAGCAAGAGACCCAGTACTTC. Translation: CASSSAGGQQETQYF.

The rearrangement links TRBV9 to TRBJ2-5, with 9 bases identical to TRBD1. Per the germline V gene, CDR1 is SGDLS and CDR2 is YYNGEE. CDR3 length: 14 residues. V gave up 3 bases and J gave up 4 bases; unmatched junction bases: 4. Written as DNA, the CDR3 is TGTGCCAGCAGCGCCCGGGACAGGGTAGAGACCCAGTACTTC. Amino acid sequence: CASSARDRVETQYF.

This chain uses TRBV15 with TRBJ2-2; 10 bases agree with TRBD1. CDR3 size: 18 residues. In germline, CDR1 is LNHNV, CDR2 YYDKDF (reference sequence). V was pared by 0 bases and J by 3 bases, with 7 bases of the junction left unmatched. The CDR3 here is CATSREDRGYLYTGELFF. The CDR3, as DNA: TGTGCCACCAGCAGAGAGGACAGGGGGTACTTGTACACCGGGGAGCTGTTTTTT.

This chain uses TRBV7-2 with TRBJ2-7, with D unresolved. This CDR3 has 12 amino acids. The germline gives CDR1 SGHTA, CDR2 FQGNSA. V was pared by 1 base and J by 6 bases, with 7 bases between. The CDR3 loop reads CASSLERSEQYF. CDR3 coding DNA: TGTGCCAGCAGCTTAGAAAGGAGCGAGCAGTACTTC.

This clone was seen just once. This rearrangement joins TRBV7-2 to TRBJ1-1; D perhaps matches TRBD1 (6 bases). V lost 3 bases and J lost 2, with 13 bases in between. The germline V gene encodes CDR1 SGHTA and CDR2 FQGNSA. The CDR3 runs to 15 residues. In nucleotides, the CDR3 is TGTGCCAGCAGCTTCAGTCCCGGGACAAACACTGAAGCTTTCTTT. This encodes CASSFSPGTNTEAFF.

CDR3 sequence (DNA): TGTGCCAGCAGCGCGCGTAGGACAGGGGGCGCGTTGGATACGCAGTATTTT. Translation: CASSARRTGGALDTQYF. The V gene is TRBV9, the J gene TRBJ2-3, with 11 positions matching TRBD1. CDR1 and CDR2 (germline): SGDLS, YYNGEE. This CDR3 contains 17 residues. V was clipped by 3 bases and J by 6 bases; unmatched bases: 12.